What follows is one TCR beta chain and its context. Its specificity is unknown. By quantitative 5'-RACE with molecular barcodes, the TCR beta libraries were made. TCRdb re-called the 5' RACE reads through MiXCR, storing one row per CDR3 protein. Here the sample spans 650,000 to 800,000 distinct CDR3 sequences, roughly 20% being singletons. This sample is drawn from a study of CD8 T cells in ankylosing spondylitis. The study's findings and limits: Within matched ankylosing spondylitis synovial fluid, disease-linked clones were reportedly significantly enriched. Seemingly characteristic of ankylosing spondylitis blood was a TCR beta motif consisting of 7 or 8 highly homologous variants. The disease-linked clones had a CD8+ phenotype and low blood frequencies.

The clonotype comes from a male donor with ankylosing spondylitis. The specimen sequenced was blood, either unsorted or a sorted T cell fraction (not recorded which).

The CDR3 sequence is CASSLIGEGVNTEAFF. Written as DNA, the CDR3 is TGCGCCAGCAGCTTAATTGGAGAAGGAGTGAACACTGAAGCTTTCTTT. The gene calls are TRBV5-1 and TRBJ1-1; D is undetermined. The CDR3 has 16 residues. The V end lost 2 bases, the J end lost 0 bases, and 14 bases lay between the germline ends. Germline-derived CDR1 and CDR2 are SGHRS and YFSETQ.